This T cell receptor beta chain was sequenced during a study of OX40 agonist ivuxolimab in advanced cancers. Profiled with immunoSEQ multiplex PCR; TCRdb holds only in-frame clones, not every one. This table holds 83,000 or so clones, around 85% found once. Trimming removed 0 bases from V and 0 bases from J; junction bases left unmatched: 3. This CDR3 spans 16 amino acids. Germline V gives CDR1 MNHEY, CDR2 SVGAGI. The receptor was derived from an adult with an advanced solid tumor such as melanoma, head and neck, liver or kidney cancer. The starting material was CD4+ or CD8+ T cells sorted from blood, obtained in a trial of the OX40 agonist ivuxolimab. This chain links TRBV6-5 with TRBJ1-2, with TRBD1 matching over 8 bases. CDR3 sequence (DNA): TGTGCCAGCAGTTACTCGGGACAGGTGGCTAACTATGGCTACACCTTC. Protein: CASSYSGQVANYGYTF.